This T cell receptor (beta chain) came from a study of Graves' ophthalmopathy and Graves' hyperthyroidism. About this clonotype: No conserved phenylalanine or tryptophan ends this CDR3, so it is likely a read error.

RNA transcripts yielded amplified TCR beta CDR3 regions. Scientists carried out first-round RT-PCR using HTBI primers and then a second-round multiplex PCR. MiXCR, applied by TCRdb to the multiplex PCR reads, yields one record per CDR3 protein. The repertoire includes 300,000 to 400,000 distinct CDR3 sequences, about 17% of them detected once, and approximately 13% sits in the top ten. J lost 1 base, V lost 4 bases, and 3 bases had no gene match. The CDR3 is 15 residues long. Germline assignment: CDR1 MNHEY and CDR2 SVGAGI. This rearrangement joins TRBV6-5 to TRBJ1-2; 10 bases are a match to TRBD1. The receptor comes from an adult man with Graves' ophthalmopathy. The sequenced sample was peripheral blood. CDR3 DNA: TGTGCCAGCAGTTCCCGGGACAGGGGTAACTATGGCTACACCCTC. This translates into CASSSRDRGNYGYTL.